This T cell receptor beta chain was captured in a study of early T cells in non-severe SARS-CoV-2 infection. For the study at large: The study sequenced bulk RNA from unsorted whole blood, with chains unpaired.

Unique molecular identifier tags were affixed to discrete cDNA molecules. TCRdb reprocessed the 5' RACE reads via MiXCR and lists one record per CDR3 protein. The sample yields tens of thousands of distinct CDR3 sequences, roughly an eighth seen once. This clonotype occurred a few times. Germline lookup yields CDR1 MDHEN and CDR2 SYDVKM. The CDR3 is 20 amino acids. The V segment lost 6 bases and the J segment 0 bases; nucleotides outside the gene matches: 16. Sequencing used whole blood, obtained at baseline. The gene calls are TRBV28 and TRBJ2-6, with 8 bases that match TRBD2. The clonotype was recovered from an adult who was a healthcare worker with PCR-confirmed SARS-CoV-2 infection or an uninfected control (not recorded which). CDR3 nucleotide sequence: TGTGCCAGCAGCGCCCTCACCTTCGGGAGGGAAAGCTCTGGGGCCAACGTCCTGACTTTC. Residues: CASSALTFGRESSGANVLTF.